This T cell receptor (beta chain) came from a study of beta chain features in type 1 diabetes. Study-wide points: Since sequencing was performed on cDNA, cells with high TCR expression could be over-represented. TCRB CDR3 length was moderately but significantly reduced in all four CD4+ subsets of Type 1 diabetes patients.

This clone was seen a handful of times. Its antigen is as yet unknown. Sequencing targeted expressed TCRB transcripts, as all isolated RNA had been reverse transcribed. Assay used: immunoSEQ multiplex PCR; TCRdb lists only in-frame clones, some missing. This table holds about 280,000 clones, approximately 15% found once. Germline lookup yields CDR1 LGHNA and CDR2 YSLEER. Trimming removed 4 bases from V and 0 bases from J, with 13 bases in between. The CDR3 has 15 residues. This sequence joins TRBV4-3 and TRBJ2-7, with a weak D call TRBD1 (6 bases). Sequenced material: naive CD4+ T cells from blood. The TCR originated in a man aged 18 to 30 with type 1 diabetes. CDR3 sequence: CASSLRTAPSYEQYF. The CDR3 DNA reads TGCGCCAGCAGCCTACGGACAGCCCCCTCCTACGAGCAGTACTTC.